This is a list of T cell receptor beta chains from one sample in a study of blood T cell repertoires in COVID-19. The data were produced by immunoSEQ multiplex PCR, yet TCRdb's version contains in-frame clones alone and is incomplete. This table holds some 300,000 clones, around 92% found once. Sequenced material: PBMCs or T cells enriched from blood (not recorded which). The receptors stem from a woman in her 30s who had recovered from COVID-19. The CDR3 runs from the conserved cysteine through the conserved F or W. A D gene is named only where the DNA matches it firmly. The size field is filled for only some rows; it gives once, few, many or a size class.

V gene: TRBV5-1; D gene: TRBD1; clone size: few; J gene: TRBJ2-3; CDR3 protein: CASSLVPTGDADTQYF; CDR3 DNA: TGCGCCAGCAGCTTGGTCCCCACAGGGGATGCAGATACGCAGTATTTT
V gene: TRBV20-1; D gene: .; clone size: .; J gene: TRBJ1-2; CDR3 protein: CSVSDSRLYTF; CDR3 DNA: TGCAGTGTTTCCGACAGCCGCCTCTACACCTTC
V gene: TRBV9; D gene: TRBD1; clone size: .; J gene: TRBJ2-5; CDR3 protein: CASSVAGGQGFQETQYF; CDR3 DNA: TGTGCCAGCAGCGTAGCTGGAGGACAGGGGTTCCAAGAGACCCAGTACTTC
V gene: TRBV18; D gene: TRBD1; clone size: .; J gene: TRBJ2-7; CDR3 protein: CASSPIQGGSYEQYF; CDR3 DNA: TGTGCCAGCTCACCGATACAGGGGGGTTCCTACGAGCAGTACTTC
V gene: TRBV24-1; D gene: .; clone size: .; J gene: TRBJ2-1; CDR3 protein: CATSDPSAWSQNEQFF; CDR3 DNA: TGTGCCACCAGTGATCCATCAGCTTGGAGCCAGAATGAGCAGTTCTTC
V gene: TRBV6-6; D gene: TRBD2; clone size: .; J gene: TRBJ2-7; CDR3 protein: CASSFRSGSHEQYF; CDR3 DNA: TGTGCCAGCAGTTTTAGAAGCGGGAGTCACGAGCAGTACTTC
V gene: TRBV3-1/TRBV3-2; D gene: .; clone size: few; J gene: TRBJ1-6; CDR3 protein: CASNYNREGNSPLHF; CDR3 DNA: TGTGCCAGCAACTACAACAGGGAAGGGAATTCACCCCTCCACTTT
V gene: TRBV29-1; D gene: TRBD1; clone size: .; J gene: TRBJ1-2; CDR3 protein: CSAGGRGLNYGYTF; CDR3 DNA: TGCAGCGCCGGGGGAAGGGGGCTTAACTATGGCTACACCTTC
V gene: TRBV4-2; D gene: TRBD2; clone size: once; J gene: TRBJ2-1; CDR3 protein: CASSQEQGLAILDEQFF; CDR3 DNA: TGTGCCAGCAGCCAAGAGCAGGGACTAGCGATTTTGGATGAGCAGTTCTTC
V gene: TRBV7-9; D gene: TRBD1; clone size: .; J gene: TRBJ2-7; CDR3 protein: CASSSLSGQGIYEQYF; CDR3 DNA: TGTGCCAGCAGCTCCCTTTCCGGACAGGGAATCTACGAGCAGTACTTC
V gene: TRBV28; D gene: .; clone size: .; J gene: TRBJ2-1; CDR3 protein: CASSRTAGSGYNEQFF; CDR3 DNA: TGTGCCAGCAGCCGAACAGCGGGCTCTGGCTACAATGAGCAGTTCTTC
V gene: TRBV4-1; D gene: TRBD2; clone size: .; J gene: TRBJ2-7; CDR3 protein: CASSQDPGLAAEQYF; CDR3 DNA: TGCGCCAGCAGCCAAGACCCTGGACTAGCGGCAGAGCAGTACTTC
V gene: TRBV11-2; D gene: .; clone size: .; J gene: TRBJ2-1; CDR3 protein: CASSSGSPGYEQFF; CDR3 DNA: TGTGCCAGCAGCTCCGGGTCTCCAGGGTACGAGCAGTTCTTC
V gene: TRBV6-5; D gene: .; clone size: .; J gene: TRBJ2-1; CDR3 protein: CASSYGRNEQFF; CDR3 DNA: TGTGCCAGCAGTTACGGCAGGAATGAGCAGTTCTTC
V gene: TRBV13; D gene: TRBD2; clone size: .; J gene: TRBJ2-2; CDR3 protein: CASSFLASGRRNTGELFF; CDR3 DNA: TGTGCCAGCAGCTTCCTGGCTAGCGGGAGGAGAAACACCGGGGAGCTGTTTTTT
V gene: TRBV18; D gene: .; clone size: .; J gene: TRBJ1-1; CDR3 protein: CASSTQGRAAEAFF; CDR3 DNA: TGTGCCAGCTCAACGCAGGGGAGGGCGGCTGAAGCTTTCTTT
V gene: TRBV14; D gene: .; clone size: .; J gene: TRBJ1-4; CDR3 protein: CASSQDSGPNEKLFF; CDR3 DNA: TGTGCCAGCAGCCAAGACTCAGGGCCAAATGAAAAACTGTTTTTT
V gene: TRBV5-4; D gene: TRBD2; clone size: once; J gene: TRBJ2-1; CDR3 protein: CASSLGLAGGYNEQFF; CDR3 DNA: TGTGCCAGCAGCTTGGGACTAGCGGGAGGGTACAATGAGCAGTTCTTC
V gene: TRBV29-1; D gene: .; clone size: once; J gene: TRBJ1-1; CDR3 protein: CSVTTRYPNTEAFF; CDR3 DNA: TGCAGCGTTACCACCAGGTACCCGAACACTGAAGCTTTCTTT
V gene: TRBV5-1; D gene: .; clone size: .; J gene: TRBJ1-4; CDR3 protein: CASTLSPNEKLFF; CDR3 DNA: TGCGCCAGCACCCTGAGCCCTAATGAAAAACTGTTTTTT
V gene: TRBV27; D gene: TRBD1; clone size: once; J gene: TRBJ2-7; CDR3 protein: CASTEQGWSGEQYF; CDR3 DNA: TGTGCCAGCACCGAACAGGGGTGGTCGGGCGAGCAGTACTTC
V gene: TRBV12-3/TRBV12-4; D gene: TRBD1; clone size: .; J gene: TRBJ1-4; CDR3 protein: CASRGGWNEKLFF; CDR3 DNA: TGTGCCAGCAGAGGGGGCTGGAATGAAAAACTGTTTTTT
V gene: TRBV29-1; D gene: .; clone size: .; J gene: TRBJ2-1; CDR3 protein: CSVAVQYNEQFF; CDR3 DNA: TGCAGCGTTGCGGTTCAATACAATGAGCAGTTCTTC
V gene: TRBV27; D gene: TRBD1; clone size: .; J gene: TRBJ2-1; CDR3 protein: CASSSTGPSYNEQFF; CDR3 DNA: TGTGCCAGCAGCTCGACAGGGCCTTCCTACAATGAGCAGTTCTTC
V gene: TRBV12-3/TRBV12-4; D gene: .; clone size: .; J gene: TRBJ1-1; CDR3 protein: CASSLSGDEVFF; CDR3 DNA: TGTGCCAGCAGCCTCTCAGGGGATGAAGTTTTCTTT
V gene: TRBV27; D gene: TRBD1; clone size: .; J gene: TRBJ1-4; CDR3 protein: CASSAQGASGEKLFF; CDR3 DNA: TGTGCCAGCAGTGCACAGGGGGCTTCTGGGGAAAAACTGTTTTTT
V gene: TRBV19; D gene: TRBD2; clone size: .; J gene: TRBJ2-1; CDR3 protein: CASSPMTSGSAEQFF; CDR3 DNA: TGTGCCAGTAGTCCGATGACTAGCGGGAGTGCTGAGCAGTTCTTC
V gene: TRBV9; D gene: .; clone size: .; J gene: TRBJ2-1; CDR3 protein: CASTSSPGEQFF; CDR3 DNA: TGTGCCAGCACTTCAAGTCCGGGAGAGCAGTTCTTC
V gene: TRBV27; D gene: .; clone size: .; J gene: TRBJ1-1; CDR3 protein: CASSSVTGNTEAFF; CDR3 DNA: TGTGCCAGCAGTTCCGTCACAGGGAACACTGAAGCTTTCTTT
V gene: TRBV6-5; D gene: TRBD1; clone size: .; J gene: TRBJ2-3; CDR3 protein: CASSQQGASTDTQYF; CDR3 DNA: TGTGCCAGCAGTCAACAGGGGGCTAGCACAGATACGCAGTATTTT
V gene: TRBV7-9; D gene: TRBD1; clone size: .; J gene: TRBJ2-2; CDR3 protein: CASRTTGGGGELFF; CDR3 DNA: TGTGCCAGCAGGACGACAGGGGGTGGTGGGGAGCTGTTTTTT
V gene: TRBV5-1; D gene: .; clone size: .; J gene: TRBJ2-2; CDR3 protein: CASSGAVTLNTGELFF; CDR3 DNA: TGCGCCAGCAGCGGGGCGGTCACCCTGAACACCGGGGAGCTGTTTTTT
V gene: TRBV7-9; D gene: .; clone size: .; J gene: TRBJ2-7; CDR3 protein: CASSLRGGDTYEQYF; CDR3 DNA: TGTGCCAGCAGCTTGAGGGGTGGGGACACCTACGAGCAGTACTTC
V gene: TRBV3-1/TRBV3-2; D gene: .; clone size: .; J gene: TRBJ1-1; CDR3 protein: CASSQSNTEAFF; CDR3 DNA: TGTGCCAGCAGCCAATCAAACACTGAAGCTTTCTTT
V gene: TRBV11-2; D gene: TRBD2; clone size: .; J gene: TRBJ2-7; CDR3 protein: CASSQAGTSIYEQYF; CDR3 DNA: TGTGCCAGCAGCCAGGCGGGGACTAGCATCTACGAGCAGTACTTC
V gene: TRBV29-1; D gene: TRBD1; clone size: .; J gene: TRBJ2-7; CDR3 protein: CSVVVRTGSYEQYF; CDR3 DNA: TGCAGCGTTGTGGTTAGGACAGGCTCCTACGAGCAGTACTTC
V gene: TRBV28; D gene: TRBD2; clone size: once; J gene: TRBJ2-5; CDR3 protein: CASSWASGNQETQYF; CDR3 DNA: TGTGCCAGCAGTTGGGCTAGCGGGAACCAAGAGACCCAGTACTTC
V gene: TRBV3-1/TRBV3-2; D gene: .; clone size: .; J gene: TRBJ2-7; CDR3 protein: CASSQGQGYEQYF; CDR3 DNA: TGTGCCAGCAGCCAGGGACAAGGTTACGAGCAGTACTTC
V gene: TRBV6-5; D gene: .; clone size: once; J gene: TRBJ1-1; CDR3 protein: CASSLQGYAEAFF; CDR3 DNA: TGTGCCAGCAGCTTACAGGGATACGCTGAAGCTTTCTTT
V gene: TRBV6-5; D gene: .; clone size: .; J gene: TRBJ1-2; CDR3 protein: CASSSPLGVVGYTF; CDR3 DNA: TGTGCCAGCAGTTCCCCCTTAGGGGTGGTGGGCTACACCTTC
V gene: TRBV18; D gene: TRBD2; clone size: .; J gene: TRBJ2-3; CDR3 protein: CASSPTSGPTNTDTQYF; CDR3 DNA: TGTGCCAGCTCACCGACTAGCGGGCCGACTAACACAGATACGCAGTATTTT
V gene: TRBV30; D gene: TRBD1; clone size: .; J gene: TRBJ1-2; CDR3 protein: CAWASGGGHGYTF; CDR3 DNA: TGTGCCTGGGCCTCTGGAGGGGGCCATGGCTACACCTTC
V gene: TRBV19; D gene: .; clone size: .; J gene: TRBJ2-7; CDR3 protein: CASSMGHEQYF; CDR3 DNA: TGTGCCAGTAGTATGGGCCACGAGCAGTACTTC
V gene: TRBV20-1; D gene: .; clone size: once; J gene: TRBJ1-2; CDR3 protein: CSARDIEGYTF; CDR3 DNA: TGCAGTGCTCGGGACATAGAGGGCTACACCTTC